One and the same sample provided the 3 T cell receptor beta chains below, sequenced in a study of metastatic and nonmetastatic thyroid tumors (dated by TCRdb to 2020 to 2021). The protocol used for the library was PCR. The data were produced on an Illumina HiSeq 4000. Clones were called with MiXCR by TCRdb after fastp trimmed the public reads at Q25, and only in-frame beta chains were retained. In this sample the table shows about 92,000 clones, 14% to 15% of which occur a single time. The ten largest make up 3.6% of the sample. None of the patients had been given any treatment before thyroid surgery. The sample was blood. The receptor set was obtained from a female donor with papillary thyroid cancer or a benign thyroid nodule (not recorded which). Some clones in this sample may be carry-over from other donors' samples.

This clone came up many times. The chain has TRBV30 and TRBJ1-2; D is undetermined. Germline V gene data show CDR1 as GTSNPN and CDR2 as SVGIG (reference sequence). Trimming took off 2 bases at V and 8 bases at J, with 18 bases between the two ends. The CDR3 is made up of 14 amino acids. CDR3 region: CAWSTVAALGGYTF. DNA of the CDR3: TGTGCCTGGAGTACCGTGGCAGCCCTTGGAGGCTACACCTTC. The variable domain in full, with the rest retrieved from reference TRBV30 and TRBJ1-2, is SQTIHQWPATLVQPVGSPLSLECTVEGTSNPNLYWYRQAAGRGLQLLFYSVGIGQISSEVPQNLSASRPQDRQFILSSKKLLLSDSGFYLCAWSTVAALGGYTFGSGTRLTVV.

With regard to this clone: Possible read error: a much larger clone is one base away. The genes are TRBV11-2 and TRBJ2-7, with a weak D call TRBD2 (6 bases). Germline CDR1 and CDR2: SGHAT and FQNNGV. The length of the CDR3 is 13 residues. CDR3 loop: CAGSLFGGYEQYF. The CDR3 bases are TGTGCCGGCAGCTTATTCGGGGGCTACGAGCAGTACTTC.

This clone appeared many times. V and J are TRBV15 and TRBJ2-1, with 9 bases identical to TRBD2. The V and J ends lost 0 bases and 1 base, in that order; junction bases with no gene match: 1. The CDR3 consists of 16 residues. Germline CDR1 and CDR2: LNHNV and YYDKDF (reference sequence). The CDR3 reads CATSRDLAGSYNEQFF. The CDR3 bases are TGTGCCACCAGCAGAGATCTAGCGGGATCCTACAATGAGCAGTTCTTC. The full variable domain, in which reference TRBV15 and TRBJ2-1 provide the parts outside the CDR3, is DAMVIQNPRYQVTQFGKPVTLSCSQTLNHNVMYWYQQKSSQAPKLLFHYYDKDFNNEADTPDNFQSRRPNTSFCFLDIRSPGLGDTAMYLCATSRDLAGSYNEQFFGPGTRLTVL.